The subject of this entry is one T cell receptor beta chain. Its antigen is not yet known. Base qualities are missing; no much larger clone stands one base away. The data are from a study of blood T cell repertoires in COVID-19 (dated by TCRdb to 2020 to 2021). Broadly, across the study: Samples covering the acute and convalescent phases of COVID-19 were provided by collaborators in the United States, Italy and Spain. The prospective study material was composed of cDNA or gDNA derived from T cells, B-cell-depleted T cells, or PBMCs. The sample metadata nearly always contained a de-identified subject ID, COVID-19 status, age in years and sex. Where HLA class I and class II types were available, the types were taken from metadata supplied by the sample provider, not from assay-based typing. Samples came from the ongoing ImmuneRACE study (first 160 participants) plus 1,254 subjects from 6 global collaborators. A freely available public database, intended as a resource for researchers studying the immune response to SARS-CoV-2, is where the repertoires were released. Deeply sampled blood TCRbeta repertoires from subjects exposed to, actively infected with, or recovered from COVID-19 were included in the dataset.

The immunoSEQ Assay, a bias-controlled multiplex PCR, was used to amplify TCRbeta CDR3 regions from genomic DNA. As for the authors' bioinformatics: Nucleated cell counts per sample were estimated from amplification of reference gene primers within the assay. To quantify the absolute abundance of each unique TCRbeta CDR3 rearrangement, sequence reads were collapsed and filtered. For each sample, productive Simpson clonality was calculated by taking the square root of Simpson's diversity index across productive rearrangements. Held by TCRdb, this immuneACCESS table contains in-frame sequences only and omits some clones. Under half of the omission traces to an unresolved V gene where checked; the cause of the rest is unknown. V and J calls and clone size come straight from that table; D and trimming were deduced from the DNA. This sample has 95,000 to 150,000 clones in its table, and about 80% of those were observed once. Together, the top ten hold 12% of the sample.

Whole blood was collected in K2EDTA tubes by collaborating institutions according to the institutions' own protocols. For TCRbeta analysis, collaborators shipped samples in one of three forms: frozen whole blood, isolated PBMCs, or DNA extracted from either of those sample types. The paper as a whole reports these results and caveats: How much clinical and demographic metadata was included differed by source and by participant, and the metadata was provided uncurated.

Taken from cysteine to phenylalanine, the CDR3 has 16 residues. Solely the CDR3 DNA is kept, with 48 bases framed from the first base. The CDR1 and CDR2 encoded by the germline V gene are MDHEN and SYDVKM. Relative to germline, V is 6 bases shorter and J is 8 bases shorter, with 25 bases between their ends. The clonotype originates from a man aged 55 to 70 with acute or convalescent COVID-19. Recombination connected TRBV28 to TRBJ1-2; TRBD1 is perhaps the D gene, given 6 matching bases. The sequenced material came from peripheral blood. This receptor has the CDR3 CASSTPEARGWSGYTF. The DNA sequence is TGTGCCAGCAGCACTCCCGAGGCCAGGGGATGGTCGGGCTACACCTTC.